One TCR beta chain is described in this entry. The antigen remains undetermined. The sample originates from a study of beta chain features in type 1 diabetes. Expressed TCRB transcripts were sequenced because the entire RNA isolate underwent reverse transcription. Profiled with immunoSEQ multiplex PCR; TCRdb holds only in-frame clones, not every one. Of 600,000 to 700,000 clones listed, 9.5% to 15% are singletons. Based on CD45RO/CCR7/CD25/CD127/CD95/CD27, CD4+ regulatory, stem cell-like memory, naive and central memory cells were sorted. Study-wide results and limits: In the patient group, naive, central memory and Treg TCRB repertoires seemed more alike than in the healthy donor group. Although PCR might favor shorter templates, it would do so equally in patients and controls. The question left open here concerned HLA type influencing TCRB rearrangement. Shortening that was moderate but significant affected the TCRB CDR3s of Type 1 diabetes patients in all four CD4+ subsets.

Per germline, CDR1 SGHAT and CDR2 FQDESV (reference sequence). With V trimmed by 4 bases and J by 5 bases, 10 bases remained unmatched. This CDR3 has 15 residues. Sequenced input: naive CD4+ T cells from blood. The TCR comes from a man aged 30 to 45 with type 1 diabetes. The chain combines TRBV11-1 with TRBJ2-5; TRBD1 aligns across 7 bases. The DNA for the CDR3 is TGTGCCAGCAGCTCCCCCGGGACAGTCGGGGAGACCCAGTACTTC. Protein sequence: CASSSPGTVGETQYF.